This TCR beta chain was identified during a study of T cells in Graves' hyperthyroidism and ophthalmopathy. Turning to the study itself: Staff took peripheral blood when the initial diagnosis was made, before any treatment began. Regarding the study as a whole: Model output signaled ophthalmopathy a median approximately 6 months ahead of onset. Among clonotypes expanded in thyroid above 0.001, most were also found in blood.

TCR beta CDR3 regions were amplified from RNA. The TCR CDR3 first-round RT-PCR relied on the HTBI primer set. TCRdb redid the calling of the multiplex PCR reads with MiXCR, one entry per CDR3 protein. This table has approximately 400,000 distinct CDR3 sequences, less than 20% appearing once. With duration under 3 months, ophthalmopathy was active: Clinical Activity Score at least 3, NOSPECS at least 4. V lost 1 base and J lost 0, with 6 bases in between. This CDR3 has 14 amino acids. This clonotype occurred many times. Its target is not known. The genes are TRBV12-3 or TRBV12-4 and TRBJ1-1, with unresolved D. The material sequenced was blood. This sequence was found in a man between 18 and 35 years old with Graves' ophthalmopathy. The CDR3 loop is CASSLGYVNTEAFF. CDR3 nucleotides: TGTGCCAGCAGTTTAGGGTACGTGAACACTGAAGCTTTCTTT.